This is a list of T cell receptor beta chains from one sample in a study of blood T cell repertoires in COVID-19. Some clones are missing from TCRdb's copy, which holds only in-frame ones; the method was immunoSEQ multiplex PCR. The sample contains more than 30,000 clones, about 89% of which appear only once. The specimen was peripheral blood. The receptors stem from a woman aged 35 to 49 with active or convalescent COVID-19. Both conserved end residues are part of each CDR3. A D gene is named only where the DNA matches it firmly. The size field is filled for only some rows; it gives once, few, many or a size class.

TRBV27	TRBJ2-1	TRBD1	.	CASKTGAYNEQFF	TGTGCCAGCAAGACAGGGGCCTACAATGAGCAGTTCTTC
TRBV19	TRBJ2-2	TRBD2	.	CASRGAGVVTGELFF	TGTGCCAGTCGGGGAGCGGGAGTGGTCACCGGGGAGCTGTTTTTT
TRBV5-4	TRBJ2-1	TRBD2	.	CASSRSGGLNNEQFF	TGTGCCAGCAGCCGTAGCGGGGGGCTAAACAATGAGCAGTTCTTC
TRBV6-1	TRBJ2-7	TRBD2	.	CASSEGASGRGVQYF	TGTGCCAGCAGTGAAGGCGCTAGCGGGAGGGGAGTGCAGTACTTC
TRBV9	TRBJ2-7	TRBD1	.	CASSVGTGTGSYEQYF	TGTGCCAGCAGCGTAGGAACCGGGACAGGGTCCTACGAGCAGTACTTC
TRBV28	TRBJ1-3	.	once	CASSLPQGSGNTIYF	TGTGCCAGCAGTTTGCCACAGGGAAGTGGAAACACCATATATTTT
TRBV18	TRBJ2-3	TRBD1	.	CASSPESGGVGDTQYF	TGTGCCAGCTCACCAGAATCAGGGGGTGTGGGAGATACGCAGTATTTT
TRBV6-5	TRBJ2-7	.	.	CASSYSGYHGTYEQYF	TGTGCCAGCAGTTACTCCGGGTACCACGGGACCTACGAGCAGTACTTC
TRBV2	TRBJ2-1	TRBD1	.	CASSMFGTGDDEQFF	TGTGCCAGCAGTATGTTCGGGACAGGGGACGATGAGCAGTTCTTC
TRBV15	TRBJ1-2	.	.	CATSRDKGRYGYTF	TGTGCCACCAGCAGAGATAAGGGGAGGTATGGCTACACCTTC
TRBV5-8	TRBJ2-7	TRBD2	.	CASSLGGTSGISYEQYF	TGTGCCAGCAGCTTGGGGGGGACTAGCGGGATCTCCTACGAGCAGTACTTC
TRBV9	TRBJ1-1	.	.	CASSVQVSAEAFF	TGTGCCAGCAGCGTACAGGTGTCCGCTGAAGCTTTCTTT
TRBV24-1	TRBJ2-2	TRBD1	.	CASKSAQGDTGELFF	TGTGCCTCCAAGAGCGCCCAGGGGGACACCGGGGAGCTGTTTTTT
TRBV28	TRBJ2-7	.	.	CAGSDSSSHSYEQYF	TGTGCCGGATCAGACAGTTCAAGCCACTCCTACGAGCAGTACTTC
TRBV11-2	TRBJ1-2	.	.	CASSFRRTVRDDYGYTF	TGTGCCAGCAGCTTCAGGCGAACGGTCCGGGATGACTATGGCTACACCTTC
TRBV11-2	TRBJ2-5	.	.	CASSLGLGARETQYF	TGTGCCAGCAGCTTAGGGCTAGGGGCACGAGAGACCCAGTACTTC
TRBV7-9	TRBJ2-3	TRBD1	.	CASSSRQGATDTQYF	TGTGCCAGCAGCTCCAGACAGGGGGCGACAGATACGCAGTATTTT
TRBV5-1	TRBJ2-1	TRBD2	.	CASSLGPTSGSNEQFF	TGCGCCAGCAGCTTGGGGCCGACTAGCGGGAGTAATGAGCAGTTCTTC
TRBV5-1	TRBJ2-3	.	.	CASSSGRPDTQYF	TGCGCCAGCAGCTCAGGGCGGCCAGATACGCAGTATTTT
TRBV6-5	TRBJ2-7	TRBD2	.	CASSPGTRYEQYF	TGTGCCAGCAGCCCCGGGACTAGGTACGAGCAGTACTTC
TRBV19	TRBJ2-3	TRBD2	.	CASSSGRGVNTQYF	TGTGCCAGTAGTAGCGGGAGGGGTGTAAATACGCAGTATTTT
TRBV6-5	TRBJ2-5	TRBD1	.	CASSRQGQETQYF	TGTGCCAGCAGCCGACAGGGACAAGAGACCCAGTACTTC
TRBV4-1	TRBJ2-3	TRBD2	.	CASSQHPGLAGLADTQYF	TGCGCCAGCAGCCAGCATCCGGGACTAGCGGGGCTCGCAGATACGCAGTATTTT
TRBV6-5	TRBJ2-7	.	.	CASKLLSEQYF	TGTGCCAGCAAGCTGCTCTCCGAGCAGTACTTC
TRBV5-1	TRBJ2-3	TRBD2	.	CASSLELGAGGGSTQYF	TGCGCCAGCAGCTTGGAACTTGGAGCGGGAGGGGGTAGTACGCAGTATTTT
TRBV7-9	TRBJ2-7	.	.	CASSFRVDEQYF	TGTGCCAGCAGTTTCAGGGTCGACGAGCAGTACTTC
TRBV24-1	TRBJ2-1	TRBD1	.	CATSDRTGGFNEQFF	TGTGCCACCAGTGATAGGACAGGGGGGTTCAATGAGCAGTTCTTC
TRBV6-2/TRBV6-3	TRBJ2-2	.	once	CASSYSFFRANTGELFF	TGTGCCAGCAGTTACTCTTTCTTCAGGGCGAACACCGGGGAGCTGTTTTTT
TRBV24-1	TRBJ1-2	TRBD1	.	CATSDLSGQGAGYGYTF	TGTGCCACCAGTGATTTGAGCGGACAGGGGGCGGGATATGGCTACACCTTC
TRBV2	TRBJ2-3	TRBD1	.	CASSLRGQGLADTQYF	TGTGCCAGCAGTTTACGGGGACAGGGGTTGGCAGATACGCAGTATTTT
TRBV28	TRBJ2-7	TRBD2	.	CASSRAGAVEQYF	TGTGCCAGCAGTCGAGCGGGAGCAGTCGAGCAGTACTTC
TRBV29-1	TRBJ2-1	.	.	CSPLYHNNEQFF	TGCAGCCCCCTTTACCACAACAATGAGCAGTTCTTC
TRBV4-2	TRBJ2-1	TRBD2	.	CASSPSTSGGAYNEQFF	TGTGCCAGCAGCCCGAGTACTAGCGGGGGGGCCTACAATGAGCAGTTCTTC
TRBV28	TRBJ1-2	.	.	CASSAPGGGVTFYGYTF	TGTGCCAGCAGTGCCCCGGGCGGAGGGGTTACCTTCTATGGCTACACCTTC
TRBV6-5	TRBJ2-7	.	.	CASSSVRTGTLYEQYF	TGTGCCAGCAGTTCCGTGCGTACAGGGACCCTCTACGAGCAGTACTTC
TRBV7-8	TRBJ2-7	TRBD2	few	CASSIGTSGGAAYEQYF	TGTGCCAGCAGCATAGGGACTAGCGGGGGGGCCGCCTACGAGCAGTACTTC
TRBV18	TRBJ1-2	TRBD1	.	CASSPEDRAYGYTF	TGTGCCAGCTCGCCTGAGGACAGGGCCTATGGCTACACCTTC
TRBV27	TRBJ1-3	.	.	CASSLSGDSGNTIYF	TGTGCCAGCAGTTTGTCCGGAGACTCTGGAAACACCATATATTTT
TRBV7-9	TRBJ1-5	TRBD1	.	CASSPTGQGDQPQHF	TGTGCCAGCAGCCCAACGGGACAGGGGGATCAGCCCCAGCATTTT
TRBV11-2	TRBJ2-5	.	few	CASSPRETQYF	TGTGCCAGCAGCCCGAGGGAGACCCAGTACTTC
TRBV5-8	TRBJ2-5	.	.	CASSRGATQETQYF	TGTGCCAGCAGCCGGGGAGCTACCCAAGAGACCCAGTACTTC
TRBV7-2	TRBJ1-5	TRBD1	.	CASSQGQGNQPQHF	TGTGCCAGCAGCCAGGGACAGGGTAATCAGCCCCAGCATTTT
TRBV7-3	TRBJ1-1	TRBD1	.	CASSGQGGISEAFF	TGTGCCAGCAGCGGACAGGGAGGGATTTCTGAAGCTTTCTTT
TRBV7-2	TRBJ1-2	.	.	CASSLGQNYGYTF	TGTGCCAGCAGCTTAGGTCAGAACTATGGCTACACCTTC
TRBV18	TRBJ2-1	TRBD2	.	CASSREASGSRVSYNEQFF	TGTGCCAGCTCCCGCGAGGCTAGCGGGAGTAGGGTCTCCTACAATGAGCAGTTCTTC
TRBV14	TRBJ1-2	TRBD1	.	CASRSTGGGYGYTF	TGTGCCAGCAGGTCGACAGGGGGCGGCTATGGCTACACCTTC
TRBV7-9	TRBJ1-2	.	.	CASSLIQGWDYGYTF	TGTGCCAGCAGCTTGATACAGGGTTGGGACTATGGCTACACCTTC
TRBV6-5	TRBJ1-4	TRBD1	.	CASSQDRVNEKLFF	TGTGCCAGCAGCCAGGACAGGGTTAATGAAAAACTGTTTTTT
TRBV7-9	TRBJ2-4	TRBD1	.	CASTSGTEQYF	TGTGCCAGCACTAGTGGGACAGAGCAGTACTTC